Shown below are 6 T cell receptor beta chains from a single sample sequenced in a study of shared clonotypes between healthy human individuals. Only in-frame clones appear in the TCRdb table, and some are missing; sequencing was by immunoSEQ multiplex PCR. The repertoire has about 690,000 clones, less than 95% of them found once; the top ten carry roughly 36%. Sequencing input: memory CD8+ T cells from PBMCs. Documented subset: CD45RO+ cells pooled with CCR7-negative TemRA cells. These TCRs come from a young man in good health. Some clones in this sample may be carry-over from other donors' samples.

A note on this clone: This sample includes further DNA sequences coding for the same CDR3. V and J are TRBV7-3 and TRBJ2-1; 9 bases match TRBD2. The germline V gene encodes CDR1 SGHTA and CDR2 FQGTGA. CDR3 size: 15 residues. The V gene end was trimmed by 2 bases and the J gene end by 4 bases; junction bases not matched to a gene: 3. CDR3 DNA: TGTGCCAGCAGCTTACTAGCGGGGACTTACAATGAGCAGTTCTTC. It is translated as CASSLLAGTYNEQFF.

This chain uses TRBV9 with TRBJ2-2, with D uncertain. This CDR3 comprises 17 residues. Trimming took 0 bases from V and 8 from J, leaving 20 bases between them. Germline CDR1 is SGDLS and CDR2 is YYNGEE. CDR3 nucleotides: TGTGCCAGCAGCGTAGACTGGCGGAGTCATCAAACTGGGGAGCTGTTTTTT. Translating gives CASSVDWRSHQTGELFF. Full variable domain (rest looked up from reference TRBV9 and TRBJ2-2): DSGVTQTPKHLITATGQRVTLRCSPRSGDLSVYWYQQSLDQGLQFLIQYYNGEERAKGNILERFSAQQFPDLHSELNLSSLELGDSALYFCASSVDWRSHQTGELFFGEGSRLTVL.

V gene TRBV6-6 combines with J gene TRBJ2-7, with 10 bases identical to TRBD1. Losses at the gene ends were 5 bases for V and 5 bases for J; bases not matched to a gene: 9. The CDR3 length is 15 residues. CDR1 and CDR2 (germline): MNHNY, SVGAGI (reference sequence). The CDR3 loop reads CASSPGQGTRNEQYF. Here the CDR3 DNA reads TGTGCCAGCAGTCCGGGACAGGGGACCCGAAACGAGCAGTACTTC.

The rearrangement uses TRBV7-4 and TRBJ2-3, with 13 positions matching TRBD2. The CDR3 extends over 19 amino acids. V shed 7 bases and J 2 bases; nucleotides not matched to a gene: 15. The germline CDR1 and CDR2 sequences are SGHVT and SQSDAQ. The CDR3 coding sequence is TGTGCCAGCAACCCGACTAGCGGGAGGAGGGGGGGGGACACAGATACGCAGTATTTT. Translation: CASNPTSGRRGGDTDTQYF.

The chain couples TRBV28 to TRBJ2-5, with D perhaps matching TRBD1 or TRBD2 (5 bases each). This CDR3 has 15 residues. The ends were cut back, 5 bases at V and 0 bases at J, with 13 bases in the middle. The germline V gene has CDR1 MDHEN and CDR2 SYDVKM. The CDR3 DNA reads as TGTGCCAGCAGTCCGGGACGGCAGTACCAAGAGACCCAGTACTTC. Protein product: CASSPGRQYQETQYF.

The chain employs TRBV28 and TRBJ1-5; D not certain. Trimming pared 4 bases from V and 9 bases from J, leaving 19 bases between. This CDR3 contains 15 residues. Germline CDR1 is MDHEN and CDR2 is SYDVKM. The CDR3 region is CASSSPGGLYGPQHF. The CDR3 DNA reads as TGTGCCAGCAGTTCCCCCGGAGGCCTTTACGGGCCCCAGCATTTT.